This T cell receptor beta chain was captured in a study of T cells in Graves' hyperthyroidism and ophthalmopathy. RNA transcripts gave rise to amplified TCR beta CDR3 regions. The HTBI primer set drove a first-round RT-PCR of the TCR CDR3. Via MiXCR, TCRdb re-called the multiplex PCR reads, giving one row per CDR3 protein. The sample records some 510,000 distinct CDR3 sequences, less than 25% being singletons. This clonotype was counted at least ten times. The origin of this receptor is a man between 18 and 35 years old with Graves' hyperthyroidism. The sample taken for sequencing was blood.

Here the CDR3 reads CASRGTGVSYGYTF. For the CDR3, the DNA is TGTGCCAGCAGGGGTACAGGGGTGAGCTATGGCTACACCTTC. The V and J genes are TRBV6-1 and TRBJ1-2; 7 bases match TRBD1. The CDR3 is 14 residues long. Per germline, CDR1 MNHNS and CDR2 SASEGT. V trimming: 6 bases; J trimming: 4 bases; junction bases outside the gene matches: 8.